Sequencing of this TCR beta chain was carried out in a study of blood T cell repertoires in COVID-19. Study information: Collection of acute and convalescent COVID-19 samples took place in the United States, Italy and Spain. T cells, B-cell-depleted T cells, or PBMCs provided the cDNA or gDNA that served as material.

The CDR3 spans 15 residues. Germline CDR1 is SGHAT and CDR2 is FQNNGV. V lost 1 base to trimming and J lost 6 bases; unmatched junction nucleotides: 5. How the authors handled the data: Reference gene primer amplification gave nucleated cell count estimates. The data were produced by immunoSEQ multiplex PCR, yet TCRdb's version contains in-frame clones alone and is incomplete. V, J and clone size reflect that table, while D and trimming were determined from the DNA. The sample records some 120,000 clones, roughly 84% being singletons. This chain connects TRBV11-2 to TRBJ2-7; 11 positions agree with TRBD2. The specimen sequenced was peripheral blood. This clonotype originated in a woman in her twenties or thirties who had recovered from COVID-19. The CDR3: CASSLGTSGSGEQYF. CDR3 DNA: TGTGCCAGCAGCTTAGGAACTAGCGGGAGCGGCGAGCAGTACTTC.